Listed below are T cell receptor beta chains from one sample, sequenced in a study of T cell clonotyping in hematopoietic cell transplantation. Generated by immunoSEQ multiplex PCR, the TCRdb table keeps only in-frame clones and is missing some. The repertoire consists of around 7,000 clones, with over 95% occurring once and the leading ten covering about 0.7%. Sequencing used PBMCs, obtained 30 days after allogeneic stem cell transplant. The source of these receptors is a male patient aged 55 to 69 who had an allogeneic stem cell transplant from a related donor, so the T cells may come from the graft donor. Some clones in this sample may be carry-over from other donors' samples. Each CDR3 is given with its conserved first and last residue. D genes are given only for firm matches. The listing skips clone size in some rows; elsewhere it reads once, few, many or a size class.

v_gene	abundance	j_gene	d_gene	CDR3aa	CDR3nt
TRBV6-1	.	TRBJ1-5	.	CASRRDPLSAQPQHF	TGTGCCAGCAGAAGGGACCCACTCAGTGCTCAGCCCCAGCATTTT
TRBV6-1	.	TRBJ1-2	.	CASSGRIYGYTF	TGTGCCAGCAGTGGTCGGATCTATGGCTACACCTTC
TRBV2	.	TRBJ2-7	.	CASRPGVLLGEQYF	TGTGCCAGCAGGCCGGGGGTCCTCCTGGGTGAGCAGTACTTC
TRBV6-6	.	TRBJ1-5	.	CASSYQGQNQPQHF	TGTGCCAGCAGTTACCAGGGTCAGAATCAGCCCCAGCATTTT
TRBV28	.	TRBJ2-5	.	CASSLLLTQETQYF	TGTGCCAGCAGTTTATTGCTGACGCAAGAGACCCAGTACTTC
TRBV11-2	once	TRBJ2-7	TRBD2	CASSLDPSGGNHEQYF	TGTGCCAGCAGCTTAGACCCTTCCGGGGGGAACCACGAGCAGTACTTC
TRBV5-6	once	TRBJ2-7	.	CASSPGAALGEQYF	TGTGCCAGCAGCCCTGGGGCCGCCCTAGGTGAGCAGTACTTC
TRBV29-1	.	TRBJ1-1	.	CSGLENTEAFF	TGCAGCGGACTGGAGAACACTGAAGCTTTCTTT
TRBV27	.	TRBJ1-2	.	CASSSGAGGYGYTF	TGTGCCAGCAGTTCAGGGGCGGGGGGCTATGGCTACACCTTC
TRBV28	.	TRBJ1-1	.	CASRVRTEAFF	TGTGCCAGCAGGGTCCGCACTGAAGCTTTCTTT